Listed below are T cell receptor beta chains from one sample, sequenced in a study of PD-1 blockade in classical Hodgkin lymphoma. The method was immunoSEQ multiplex PCR; TCRdb's version includes in-frame clones alone and lacks a portion of them. This sample has around 31,000 clones; 80% to 90% occur once, and the top ten carry approximately 0.36%. Sequences were obtained from CD4+ T cells from blood. Source of these receptors: a human donor with classical Hodgkin lymphoma. CDR3s include the opening cysteine and the closing phenylalanine or tryptophan. Fields, in order: J gene, V gene, CDR3 protein.

J: TRBJ2-7; V: TRBV21-1; CDR3: CASSSPGHTYEQYF
J: TRBJ2-7; V: TRBV2; CDR3: CASSELSYEQYF
J: TRBJ2-7; V: TRBV6-4; CDR3: CASSEDPSGGPYEQYF
J: TRBJ2-5; V: TRBV6-5; CDR3: CASSYPGQGGETQYF
J: TRBJ1-4; V: TRBV6-5; CDR3: CASSYTGAGEKLFF
J: TRBJ1-1; V: TRBV18; CDR3: CASSPRGVEAFF
J: TRBJ2-3; V: TRBV25-1; CDR3: CASTPGQGTDTQYF
J: TRBJ2-2; V: TRBV27; CDR3: CATTSGSYTGELFF
J: TRBJ2-7; V: TRBV6-1; CDR3: CASSGRGAGAGEQYF
J: TRBJ2-2; V: TRBV30; CDR3: CAWKTGGNTGELFF
J: TRBJ2-7; V: TRBV9; CDR3: CASSRAGPSSYEQYF
J: TRBJ1-5; V: TRBV2; CDR3: CASSASRRSNQPQHF
J: TRBJ2-2; V: TRBV11-1; CDR3: CASSPRTSLNTGELFF
J: TRBJ1-5; V: TRBV5-8; CDR3: CASSSGARGNQPQHF
J: TRBJ2-7; V: TRBV6-1; CDR3: CASSGLAGRYEQYF
J: TRBJ2-5; V: TRBV6-5; CDR3: CASSYRRQGAGETQYF
J: TRBJ2-5; V: TRBV29-1; CDR3: CSVEEKKTQYF
J: TRBJ2-1; V: TRBV4-1; CDR3: CASSQSGTSGAGLYNEQFF
J: TRBJ2-2; V: TRBV6-5; CDR3: CASRSGTANTGELFF